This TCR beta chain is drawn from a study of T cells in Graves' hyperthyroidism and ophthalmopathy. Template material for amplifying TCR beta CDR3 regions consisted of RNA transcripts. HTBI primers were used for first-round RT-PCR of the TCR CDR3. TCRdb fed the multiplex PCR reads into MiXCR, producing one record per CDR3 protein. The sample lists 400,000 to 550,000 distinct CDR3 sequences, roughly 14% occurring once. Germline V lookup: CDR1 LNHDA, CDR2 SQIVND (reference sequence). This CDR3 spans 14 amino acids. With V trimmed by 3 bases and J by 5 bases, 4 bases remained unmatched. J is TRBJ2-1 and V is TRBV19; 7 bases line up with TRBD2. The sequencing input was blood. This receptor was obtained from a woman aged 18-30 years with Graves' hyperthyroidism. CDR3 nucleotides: TGTGCCAGTAGTATGTGGCTAGCGGACAATGAGCAGTTCTTC. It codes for CASSMWLADNEQFF.